This T cell receptor (beta chain) originates from a study of T cell responses to AZD1222 COVID-19 vaccine. General study points: Donor demographics were predominantly white British with a female majority; clonal diversity may be underestimated. The peak T cell response came first, and repertoires were sampled only after it. Per reports, nearly half of all spike-specific TCRs target regions that are unmutated in variants.

This clone was picked up a small number of times. Its antigen remains unknown. The CDR3 contains 14 residues. V lost 0 bases and J lost 4, with 7 bases in between. CDR1 and CDR2 from the germline V gene are SGHDN and FVKESK. Generated by immunoSEQ multiplex PCR, the TCRdb table keeps only in-frame clones and is missing some. Of fewer than 100,000 clones detected, around 90% appear once; the ten largest clones hold 8.4%. Sequenced material: peripheral blood, taken on day 0 of AZD1222 vaccination. The TCR was taken from an adult in good health. The chain is built from TRBV14 and TRBJ1-3, with D unresolved. CDR3 protein: CASSQDRFGNTIYF. The CDR3 coding sequence is TGTGCCAGCAGCCAAGATAGGTTCGGAAACACCATATATTTT.